This passage covers 21 T cell receptor beta chains from one sample sequenced in a study of CD8+CD57+ T cells in acquired aplastic anemia (dated by TCRdb to about 2018). The sequencer was an Illumina HiSeq 2000. Genomic DNA was used as template for profiling of TCR beta VDJ combinations and CDR3 sequences. Through fastp at Q25 and MiXCR, TCRdb rebuilt clones from the public reads, retaining in-frame beta chains. Here each entry gathers all rows of one CDR3 protein and keeps the most common genes and DNA. The sample table shows 150,000 to 180,000 distinct CDR3 sequences, and just over 50% are seen once. The top ten constitute approximately 12% of the sample. Flow cytometry had shown CD8+CD57+ cell expansion in the patients selected for sequencing. Sample: sorted CD4+, CD8+, or CD8+CD57+ T cells (not recorded which) from PBMCs. The receptors stem from a human donor with aplastic anemia.

V and J are TRBV24-1 and TRBJ2-3; 8 bases map to TRBD1. V dropped 5 bases and J dropped 4; count of bases not matched to a gene: 7. CDR1 and CDR2 (germline): KGHDR, SFDVKD. The CDR3 has 15 residues. Here the CDR3 reads CATSATGGDADTQYF. The CDR3 DNA reads as TGTGCCACCAGTGCAACAGGGGGTGACGCAGATACGCAGTATTTT.

The CDR3 bases are TGTGCCACCAGCAGAGGGGTAGCGGGGAGCTACGAGCAGTACTTC. It translates to CATSRGVAGSYEQYF. This chain connects TRBV15 to TRBJ2-7; 8 nucleotides align to TRBD2. J was trimmed by 3 bases and V by 1 base; bases with no gene match: 5. Germline lookup yields CDR1 LNHNV and CDR2 YYDKDF (reference sequence). CDR3 length: 15 amino acids.

This clonotype was seen at least ten times. The chain has TRBV7-8 and TRBJ2-3, with a tentative D call TRBD1 (5 bases). Germline V gene lookup returns CDR1 SGHVS and CDR2 FQNEAQ. Trimming shortened V by 5 bases and J by 0 bases, and 6 bases separated the two germline ends. The CDR3 length is 13 residues. Here the CDR3 reads CASSRTSTDTQYF. The CDR3 DNA reads as TGTGCCAGCAGCCGGACAAGCACAGATACGCAGTATTTT.

The chain recombines TRBV9 with TRBJ2-3; D is perhaps TRBD2 (5 bases). Trimming cost V 3 bases and J 0 bases, with 11 bases left between them. This CDR3 is 15 amino acids long. The germline CDR1 and CDR2 sequences are SGDLS and YYNGEE. The CDR3 nucleotides read TGTGCCAGCAGCGGGGCGGGCCTAAGCACAGATACGCAGTATTTT. Translated, it gives CASSGAGLSTDTQYF.

This clonotype was seen ten or more times. The rearrangement links TRBV9 to TRBJ2-7, with D maybe TRBD2 (7 bases). Germline V lookup: CDR1 SGDLS, CDR2 YYNGEE. V lost 0 bases and J 5 bases, leaving 15 bases between the germline ends. CDR3 size: 15 residues. CDR3 sequence (DNA): TGTGCCAGCAGCGTAGAGGTGGGGGGGCGACACGAGCAGTACTTC. Residues: CASSVEVGGRHEQYF.

This clonotype was counted once. The chain couples TRBV24-1 to TRBJ2-1; D might be TRBD1 (6 bases). Germline-derived CDR1 and CDR2 are KGHDR and SFDVKD. The CDR3 sequence is 14 residues long. Between the trimmed V and J ends, which lost 4 bases and 4 bases, there was a span of 10 bases. The CDR3 sequence: CATSEAGVYNEQFF. The CDR3 region has the DNA TGTGCCACCAGTGAAGCAGGGGTGTACAATGAGCAGTTCTTC.

The V and J genes are TRBV7-9 and TRBJ2-3; D gene unclear. Germline V lookup: CDR1 SEHNR, CDR2 FQNEAQ (reference sequence). V shed 3 bases and J shed 7 bases, with 17 bases lying between them. The CDR3 sequence is 15 residues long. The CDR3 sequence: CASSLGSAVKHTQYF. The DNA for the CDR3 is TGTGCCAGCAGCTTGGGCTCGGCAGTCAAGCATACGCAGTATTTT. Full variable domain (remainder filled in from reference TRBV7-9 and TRBJ2-3): DTGVSQNPRHKITKRGQNVTFRCDPISEHNRLYWYRQTLGQGPEFLTYFQNEAQLEKSRLLSDRFSAERPKGSFSTLEIQRTEQGDSAMYLCASSLGSAVKHTQYFGPGTRLTVL.

The J gene is TRBJ2-1, the V gene TRBV2, with 8 bases identical to TRBD1. J was trimmed by 9 bases and V by 1 base; bases with no gene match: 8. The CDR3 has 15 residues. Germline CDR1 is SNHLY and CDR2 is FYNNEI. The CDR3 nucleotides are TGTGCCAGCAGTGAAGGGACAGGGTCTCCTGTTGAGCAGTTCTTC. Translating it yields CASSEGTGSPVEQFF.

In this sample, this clonotype turned up many times. The gene calls are TRBV6-2 or TRBV6-3 and TRBJ2-7; 7 bases are a match to TRBD1. CDR1 and CDR2 from the germline V gene are MNHEY and SVGEGT. CDR3 size: 19 residues. With V trimmed by 0 bases and J by 0 bases, 14 bases remained unmatched. CDR3 bases: TGTGCCAGCAGTTACTCGACCCCCCCCGACAGGGTGAGCTCCTACGAGCAGTACTTC. This codes for CASSYSTPPDRVSSYEQYF.

The table lists this clonotype with many counts. This sequence joins TRBV6-1 and TRBJ2-1, with TRBD1 matching over 8 bases. Germline V gene lookup returns CDR1 MNHNS and CDR2 SASEGT. Trimming cost V 5 bases and J 0 bases; bases outside gene matches: 3. The CDR3 loop spans 15 amino acids. This chain's CDR3 is CASSTGGTSYNEQFF. The CDR3 nucleotides are TGTGCCAGCAGTACAGGGGGTACCTCCTACAATGAGCAGTTCTTC.

This clonotype showed up many times. The chain employs TRBV27 and TRBJ2-5; 8 bases fit TRBD2. Germline CDR1 MNHEY, CDR2 SMNVEV (reference sequence). CDR3 size: 15 residues. V trimming: 4 bases; J trimming: 3 bases; junction bases outside the gene matches: 7. The CDR3 region has the DNA TGTGCCAGCAGTTCAAGGACTAGCCTGAAAGAGACCCAGTACTTC. Amino acids: CASSSRTSLKETQYF.

This clonotype turned up a few times. This chain connects TRBV29-1 to TRBJ1-3, with a weak D call TRBD1 (6 bases). Germline-derived CDR1 and CDR2 are SQVTM and ANQGSEA. The length of the CDR3 is 12 residues. Trimming took off 5 bases at V and 4 bases at J, with 9 bases between the two ends. The CDR3 loop is CSVTGTGNTIYF. CDR3 sequence (DNA): TGCAGCGTTACAGGGACCGGAAACACCATATATTTT.

This clonotype was found a few times. The chain employs TRBV10-2 and TRBJ2-5; TRBD1 aligns across 10 bases. Losses at the gene ends were 6 bases for V and 2 bases for J; bases not matched to a gene: 9. The CDR3 is 16 residues long. Germline CDR1 and CDR2: WSHSY and SAAADI. CDR3 residues: CASRRPGTGEQETQYF. The CDR3 bases are TGCGCCAGCAGGCGACCTGGGACAGGGGAACAAGAGACCCAGTACTTC.

Only a few counts were recorded for this clonotype. The V call is TRBV19, the J call TRBJ1-1; D possibly corresponds to TRBD1 (5 bases). Germline V CDR1 and CDR2: LNHDA, SQIVND (reference sequence). CDR3 length: 14 amino acids. V was trimmed by 8 bases and J by 5 bases, leaving 18 bases between them. The CDR3 here is CASGVGEGGTEAFF. DNA for the CDR3: TGTGCCAGTGGTGTGGGGGAAGGTGGGACTGAAGCTTTCTTT.

On this clonotype itself: This may be a read error: a much more frequent sequence differs by one nucleotide. The rearrangement joins TRBV6-1 to TRBJ1-1; D might be TRBD1 (5 bases). The CDR3 is 14 residues long. In germline, CDR1 is MNHNS, CDR2 SASEGT. V was cut by 6 bases and J by 1 base, with 12 bases left in between. In DNA form, the CDR3 reads TGTGCCAGCAGGTTGACAGTGGAGAACACTGAAGCTTTCTTT. It translates to CASRLTVENTEAFF.

This clonotype appeared many times. The V gene is TRBV12-3 or TRBV12-4, the J gene TRBJ2-2; D is unclear. The CDR3 is 11 amino acids. Trimming cost V 3 bases and J 7 bases, with 3 bases left between them. CDR3 DNA sequence: TGTGCCAGCAGTTTTGTCGGGGAGCTGTTTTTT. Encoded protein: CASSFVGELFF.

The chain uses TRBV12-3 or TRBV12-4 and TRBJ2-2; 15 bases align to TRBD2. The length of the CDR3 is 15 residues. The V gene end was trimmed by 5 bases and the J gene end by 6 bases; junction bases not matched to a gene: 1. The CDR3 DNA reads TGTGCCAGCAGTCGGACTAGCGGGGGGGCCGGGGAGCTGTTTTTT. Its protein is CASSRTSGGAGELFF.

This clonotype was counted between two and nine times. Being one base from a much bigger clone, this may be a read error. The chain links TRBV7-9 to TRBJ1-2; TRBD1 is a possible D gene (6 bases). This CDR3 has 15 residues. Germline CDR1 is SEHNR and CDR2 is FQNEAQ (reference sequence). Here the CDR3 DNA reads TGTGCCGGCAGCTTAGCGCAGGGGCTGGACTATGGCTACACCTTC. Translation: CAGSLAQGLDYGYTF.

This clonotype was detected ten times or more. The chain is built from TRBV7-6 and TRBJ2-7, with a weak D call TRBD1 (6 bases). Germline CDR1 SGHVS, CDR2 FNYEAQ. The CDR3 has 15 amino acids. Between the trimmed V and J ends, which lost 2 bases and 2 bases, there was a span of 13 bases. CDR3 DNA sequence: TGTGCCAGCAGCTTAACGGGACAAGGGACCTACGAGCAGTACTTC. Amino acids: CASSLTGQGTYEQYF.

The table lists this clonotype with a count of one. CDR3 sequence reads: CSAREGGRDQPQHF. The CDR3 DNA reads as TGCAGTGCTAGAGAAGGAGGGAGAGATCAGCCCCAGCATTTT. The V and J genes are TRBV20-1 and TRBJ1-5; D gene ambiguous. The ends were cut back, 0 bases at V and 5 bases at J, with 11 bases in the middle. CDR3 length equals 14 residues. CDR1 is DFQATT, CDR2 SNEGSKA, per germline (reference sequence).

On this clonotype: It may be a read error: a sequence one base away is much more abundant. This chain connects TRBV9 to TRBJ1-2; D is ambiguous. The V and J ends lost 3 bases and 4 bases respectively, with 28 bases between them. CDR3 length: 19 residues. Germline V gene data show CDR1 as SGDLS and CDR2 as YYNGEE. The CDR3, as DNA: TGTGCCAGCAGCGCCCTCTCCACCGCCTTGGCGGCGAGTAGCTATGGCTACACCTTC. This gives the protein CASSALSTALAASSYGYTF.